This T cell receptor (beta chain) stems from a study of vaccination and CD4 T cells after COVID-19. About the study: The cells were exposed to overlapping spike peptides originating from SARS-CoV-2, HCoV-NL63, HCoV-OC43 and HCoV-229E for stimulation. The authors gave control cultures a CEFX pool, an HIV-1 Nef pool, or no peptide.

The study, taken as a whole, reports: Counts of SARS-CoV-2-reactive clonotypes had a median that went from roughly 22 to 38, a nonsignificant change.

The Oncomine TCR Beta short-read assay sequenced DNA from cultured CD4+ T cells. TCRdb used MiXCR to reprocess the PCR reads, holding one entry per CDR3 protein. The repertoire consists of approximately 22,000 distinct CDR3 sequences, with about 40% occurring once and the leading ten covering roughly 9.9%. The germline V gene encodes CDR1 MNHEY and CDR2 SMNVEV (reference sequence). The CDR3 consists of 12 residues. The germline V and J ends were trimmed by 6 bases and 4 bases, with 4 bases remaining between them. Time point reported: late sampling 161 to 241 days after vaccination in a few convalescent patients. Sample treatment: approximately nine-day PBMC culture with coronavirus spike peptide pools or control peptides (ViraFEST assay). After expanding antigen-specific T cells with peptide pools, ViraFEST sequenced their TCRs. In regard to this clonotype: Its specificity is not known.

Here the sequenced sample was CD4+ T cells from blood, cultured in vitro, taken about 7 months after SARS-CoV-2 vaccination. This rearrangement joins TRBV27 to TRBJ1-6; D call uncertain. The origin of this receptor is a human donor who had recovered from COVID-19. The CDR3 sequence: CASSQYNSPLHF. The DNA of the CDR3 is TGTGCCAGCAGCCAATATAATTCACCCCTCCACTTT.